Following are 25 T cell receptor beta chains from one sample sequenced in a study of cytomegalovirus exposure and HLA in healthy donors. PCR used 60 Vbeta primers and 13 Jbeta primers. TCRdb keeps only in-frame clones here, not all; method: immunoSEQ multiplex PCR. In the table there are some 120,000 clones, around three quarters of which are singletons. The specimen sequenced was PBMCs. These receptor sequences come from a man aged 40-49 years in good health and CMV-seronegative.

This clone appeared a few times. J is TRBJ2-1 and V is TRBV28; D is undetermined. The germline V and J ends were trimmed by 3 bases and 8 bases, with 5 bases remaining between them. The germline V gene encodes CDR1 MDHEN and CDR2 SYDVKM. The CDR3 runs 11 residues. This chain's CDR3 is CASSFFDEQFF. As DNA, the CDR3 is TGTGCCAGCAGTTTCTTCGATGAGCAGTTCTTC.

The chain has TRBV27 and TRBJ1-4; maybe TRBD1 (5 bases). The germline V gene has CDR1 MNHEY and CDR2 SMNVEV (reference sequence). V shed 3 bases and J shed 8 bases, with 10 bases lying between them. The length of the CDR3 is 13 residues. The CDR3 loop reads CASSFQGGEKLFF. The DNA for the CDR3 is TGTGCCAGCAGTTTTCAGGGAGGCGAAAAACTGTTTTTT.

In the case of this clone: Without the conserved terminal phenylalanine or tryptophan, this CDR3 likely stems from a read error. This chain joins TRBV29-1 and TRBJ2-6, with 10 bases fitting TRBD1. The CDR3 has 16 residues. Germline V gives CDR1 SQVTM, CDR2 ANQGSEA. The trim removed 7 bases at V and 0 bases at J, leaving 6 bases unmatched. The CDR3 loop is CSAGTGAPSGANVLTV. The CDR3 coding sequence is TGCAGCGCTGGGACAGGGGCCCCCTCTGGGGCCAACGTCCTGACTGTC.

In DNA, the CDR3 is TGTGCCAGCCGAGGACAGGCGAACTATGGCTACACCTTC. It yields the protein CASRGQANYGYTF. The chain is built from TRBV27 and TRBJ1-2; TRBD1 matches 7 bases. The CDR3 has 13 residues. Per germline, CDR1 MNHEY and CDR2 SMNVEV (reference sequence). Trimming took 8 bases from V and 2 from J; bases not matched to a gene: 5.

The chain joins TRBV25-1 to TRBJ1-4; 8 positions match TRBD1. Germline CDR1 is MGHDK and CDR2 is SYGVNS. CDR3 length equals 15 residues. The V gene end was trimmed by 3 bases and the J gene end by 7 bases; junction bases not matched to a gene: 7. CDR3 nucleotide sequence: TGTGCCAGCAGTGACCCAGGGGGCGCGTCTGAAAAACTGTTTTTT. Translating gives CASSDPGGASEKLFF. The variable domain in full, completed from reference TRBV25-1 and TRBJ1-4, reads EADIYQTPRYLVIGTGKKITLECSQTMGHDKMYWYQQDPGMELHLIHYSYGVNSTEKGDLSSESTVSRIRTEHFPLTLESARPSHTSQYLCASSDPGGASEKLFFGSGTQLSVL.

J is TRBJ1-4 and V is TRBV5-1, with 9 bases identical to TRBD1. This CDR3 is built from 14 residues. The V segment lost 5 bases and the J segment 6 bases; nucleotides outside the gene matches: 5. Germline CDR1 and CDR2: SGHRS and YFSETQ. CDR3 bases: TGCGCCAGCAGAGGGGACAGGGAGGATGAAAAACTGTTTTTT. It is translated as CASRGDREDEKLFF.

V gene TRBV20-1 combines with J gene TRBJ2-1, with D perhaps TRBD2 (6 bases). The CDR3 runs to 10 residues. The ends were cut back, 6 bases at V and 10 bases at J, with 10 bases in the middle. Germline V gives CDR1 DFQATT, CDR2 SNEGSKA (reference sequence). The CDR3 nucleotides read TGCAGTGCCCACCGGGGGGAGCAGTTCTTC. Protein: CSAHRGEQFF.

The rearrangement links TRBV2 to TRBJ1-5, with no clear D. Germline V gene lookup returns CDR1 SNHLY and CDR2 FYNNEI. Between the trimmed V and J ends, which lost 5 bases and 8 bases, there was a span of 10 bases. CDR3 length: 12 amino acids. The CDR3 coding sequence is TGTGCCAGCAGTCCGCCGGTCGAGCCCCAGCATTTT. Amino acid sequence: CASSPPVEPQHF.

The rearrangement joins TRBV7-2 to TRBJ2-1; maybe TRBD2 (7 bases). The CDR3 consists of 14 residues. Germline lookup yields CDR1 SGHTA and CDR2 FQGNSA. Trimming cost V 0 bases and J 6 bases, with 9 bases left between them. The CDR3 is CASSLAGGVNEQFF. The CDR3 nucleotides read TGTGCCAGCAGCTTAGCAGGGGGGGTCAATGAGCAGTTCTTC.

As concerns this clone: Other DNA sequences in the sample encode the same CDR3. The V call is TRBV28, the J call TRBJ1-5; D unclear. Germline values: CDR1 MDHEN, CDR2 SYDVKM. V lost 5 bases, J lost 0 bases, and 8 bases lay in between. The CDR3 sequence is 14 residues long. The CDR3 DNA is TGTGCCAGCAGTAAAGGAGGTAGCAATCAGCCCCAGCATTTT. This sequence encodes CASSKGGSNQPQHF.

V usage is TRBV23-1 and J usage is TRBJ2-1; no clear D gene. TRBV23-1 is recorded as an ORF, its role being uncertain. The CDR3 contains 12 residues. Trimming removed 5 bases from V and 4 bases from J, with 6 bases in between. CDR3 bases: TGCGCCAGCAGTACAGCTTACAATGAGCAGTTCTTC. Protein sequence: CASSTAYNEQFF.

With regard to this clone: An end of the junction differs from the germline gene, which may be a read error. The chain combines TRBV30 with TRBJ2-7; weak D call: TRBD2 (5 bases). Germline lookup yields CDR1 GTSNPN and CDR2 SVGIG (reference sequence). The CDR3 covers 13 residues. CDR3 nucleotide sequence: TGTGCCTGGAGTGTAGTTGTGGACTCGAGAATGGGCTTC. It translates to CAWSVVVDSRMGF. Supplemented by reference TRBV30 and TRBJ2-7, the full variable domain reads SQTIHQWPATLVQPVGSPLSLECTVEGTSNPNLYWYRQAAGRGLQLLFYSVGIGQISSEVPQNLSASRPQDRQFILSSKKLLLSDSGFYLCAWSVVVDSRMGFGPGTRLTVT.

The V and J genes are TRBV28 and TRBJ1-2; 7 bases line up with TRBD1. The CDR3 runs to 14 residues. J lost 8 bases, V lost 3 bases, and 9 bases had no gene match. CDR1 is MDHEN and CDR2 is SYDVKM in the germline V gene. In nucleotides, the CDR3 is TGTGCCAGCAGTTTGGCGGACAGGCAGGAGGGCTACACCTTC. It codes for CASSLADRQEGYTF.

This chain links TRBV6-1 with TRBJ2-7; D is undetermined. The V end lost 10 bases, the J end lost 3 bases, and 19 bases lay between the germline ends. The germline V gene encodes CDR1 MNHNS and CDR2 SASEGT. The CDR3 consists of 14 residues. The CDR3 protein is CATCRYPRDYEQYF. As DNA, the CDR3 is TGTGCCACATGCCGCTACCCCCGAGACTACGAGCAGTACTTC.

The chain links TRBV29-1 to TRBJ1-2; no reliable D call. The CDR3 is 14 amino acids. From germline, CDR1 is SQVTM and CDR2 ANQGSEA. Trimming shortened V by 3 bases and J by 0 bases, and 11 bases separated the two germline ends. CDR3: CSVDGDTSNYGYTF. The CDR3 DNA reads as TGCAGCGTTGACGGCGACACTTCTAACTATGGCTACACCTTC.

This sequence joins TRBV28 and TRBJ1-4; D call uncertain. The CDR3 consists of 14 residues. The germline gives CDR1 MDHEN, CDR2 SYDVKM. V lost 6 bases to trimming and J lost 8 bases, with 16 bases between them. As DNA, the CDR3 is TGTGCCAGCAGGTCTCCATTACCCAGGGAAAAACTGTTTTTT. Translation: CASRSPLPREKLFF.

This clone was observed a few times. V usage is TRBV5-4 and J usage is TRBJ1-1; D is undetermined. V was shortened by 4 bases and J by 0 bases, with 13 bases between the two germline ends. The CDR3 covers 15 residues. The germline gives CDR1 SGHNT, CDR2 YYREEE (reference sequence). The CDR3 loop is CASSPARRLNTEAFF. CDR3 coding DNA: TGTGCCAGCAGCCCAGCGAGGAGGTTGAACACTGAAGCTTTCTTT.

The chain couples TRBV5-6 to TRBJ2-1; TRBD1 aligns across 8 bases. V shed 5 bases and J 9 bases; nucleotides not matched to a gene: 4. The CDR3 is made up of 12 amino acids. The V gene's germline CDR1 is SGHDT and CDR2 YYEEEE. DNA of the CDR3: TGTGCCAGCAGTTTTGACAGGGGTGAGCAGTTCTTC. Protein product: CASSFDRGEQFF.

This rearrangement joins TRBV30 to TRBJ1-5; 8 bases map to TRBD1. The V and J ends lost 0 bases and 5 bases, in that order; junction bases with no gene match: 9. Germline V lookup: CDR1 GTSNPN, CDR2 SVGIG (reference sequence). The CDR3 runs 16 residues. The CDR3 loop reads CAWSVAGGGRDQPQHF. DNA for the CDR3: TGTGCCTGGAGTGTAGCAGGGGGCGGGCGTGATCAGCCCCAGCATTTT.

The V and J genes are TRBV30 and TRBJ1-2, with TRBD1 as a possible D gene (6 bases). This CDR3 contains 13 residues. Per the germline V gene, CDR1 is GTSNPN and CDR2 is SVGIG (reference sequence). Trimming took 1 base from V and 8 from J, leaving 14 bases between them. As DNA, the CDR3 is TGTGCCTGGAGTGGCCAGGGGCGGAGGGGCTACACCTTC. Translation: CAWSGQGRRGYTF.

There are a few counts of this clone. The chain has TRBV5-1 and TRBJ1-4, with D maybe TRBD1 (5 bases). V shed 4 bases and J shed 4 bases, with 11 bases lying between them. The CDR3 is 14 residues long. CDR1 and CDR2 (germline): SGHRS, YFSETQ. The CDR3 DNA reads TGCGCCAGCAGCGCGGACATTCTTAATGAAAAACTGTTTTTT. Its translation: CASSADILNEKLFF.

The chain employs TRBV2 and TRBJ1-4; TRBD1 matches at 9 bases. The CDR3 is made up of 14 amino acids. V trimming: 4 bases; J trimming: 8 bases; junction bases outside the gene matches: 5. Germline V gene lookup returns CDR1 SNHLY and CDR2 FYNNEI. The CDR3 region has the DNA TGTGCCAGCAGTGGCGGGACAGGGAGGGAAAAACTGTTTTTT. This gives the protein CASSGGTGREKLFF.

The chain employs TRBV7-2 and TRBJ2-3; 8 bases are a match to TRBD2. Per the germline V gene, CDR1 is SGHTA and CDR2 is FQGNSA. The CDR3 contains 15 residues. J was trimmed by 2 bases and V by 5 bases; bases with no gene match: 6. This CDR3 reads CASSTGGGYTDTQYF. The CDR3 nucleotides are TGTGCCAGCAGCACGGGAGGGGGGTACACAGATACGCAGTATTTT.

The chain uses TRBV14 and TRBJ1-2; D gene uncertain. The CDR3 runs 13 residues. Germline V gives CDR1 SGHDN, CDR2 FVKESK. V dropped 3 bases and J dropped 2 bases, with 7 bases sitting between them. CDR3: CASSQSVNYGYTF. Here the CDR3 DNA reads TGTGCCAGCAGCCAGAGCGTAAACTATGGCTACACCTTC.

This clone was observed a few times. The chain is built from TRBV29-1 and TRBJ2-3; 10 nucleotides agree with TRBD2. The trim removed 2 bases at V and 6 bases at J, leaving 11 bases unmatched. CDR3 length equals 16 residues. From germline, CDR1 is SQVTM and CDR2 ANQGSEA. DNA for the CDR3: TGCAGCGTTGAATTGGCGCTAGCGGGAGATGCGGATACGCAGTATTTT. It encodes CSVELALAGDADTQYF.